This T cell receptor (beta chain) was obtained from a study of radiotherapy plus CTLA-4 blockade in lung cancer. The wider study: Patients showed objective responses in under 20% of cases, and disease control was achieved by under 40%.

Patients had chemo-refractory metastatic non-small-cell lung cancer and received focal radiation plus CTLA-4 blockade that used ipilimumab. General study points: TCR clones from tumors expanded in blood after radiotherapy plus ipilimumab. Reports state that early shifts in blood T cell clones, with interferon-beta, best predicted response.

Assay: immunoSEQ multiplex PCR; the TCRdb copy retains only in-frame clones and omits some. This table holds about 67,000 clones, approximately 76% found once. CDR3 size: 16 residues. Germline CDR1 reads SGHVS; CDR2 reads FQNEAQ. The J segment lost 7 bases and the V segment lost 3 bases, leaving 9 bases of the junction unmatched. Concerning this clone itself: Its antigen is not known.

This sample comprised peripheral blood, obtained from a patient treated with radiotherapy plus ipilimumab. The receptor's source is a human donor with non-small cell lung cancer whose response to radiotherapy plus ipilimumab could not be evaluated. Some clones in this sample may be carry-over from other donors' samples. The V and J genes are TRBV7-8 and TRBJ1-6; 7 nucleotides agree with TRBD1. CDR3 sequence (DNA): TGTGCCAGCAGCTTTATCCTAGAGGGGGCGAATTCACCCCTCCACTTT. The encoded protein is CASSFILEGANSPLHF. Full variable domain (rest looked up from reference TRBV7-8 and TRBJ1-6): GAGVSQSPRYKVAKRGQDVALRCDPISGHVSLFWYQQALGQGPEFLTYFQNEAQLDKSGLPSDRFFAERPEGSVSTLKIQRTQQEDSAVYLCASSFILEGANSPLHFGNGTRLTVT.